Listed below are T cell receptor beta chains from one sample, sequenced in a study of CD8 T cells in Susac syndrome. TCRdb fed the immunoSEQ multiplex PCR reads into MiXCR, producing one record per CDR3 protein. Of 150,000 to 200,000 distinct CDR3 sequences listed, more than 90% were seen once; the top ten hold approximately 0.09%. The specimen was CD4+ T cells from PBMCs. All receptors derive from a human donor with multiple sclerosis. CDR3s include the opening cysteine and the closing phenylalanine or tryptophan. The D gene is left open where the match is weak.

v_gene: TRBV30; j_gene: TRBJ1-1; d_gene: .; CDR3aa: CAWGKGGGTEAFF; CDR3nt: TGTGCCTGGGGCAAGGGCGGCGGCACTGAAGCTTTCTTT
v_gene: TRBV19; j_gene: TRBJ1-5; d_gene: .; CDR3aa: CASSTGTPLDDQPQHF; CDR3nt: TGTGCCAGTAGTACCGGGACACCTCTGGACGATCAGCCCCAGCATTTT
v_gene: TRBV7-6; j_gene: TRBJ1-1; d_gene: TRBD1; CDR3aa: CASSPQTGQMNTEAFF; CDR3nt: TGTGCCAGCAGCCCGCAGACGGGACAGATGAACACTGAAGCTTTCTTT
v_gene: TRBV6-1; j_gene: TRBJ2-3; d_gene: .; CDR3aa: CAIRTGQSTDTQYF; CDR3nt: TGTGCCATCAGGACCGGACAGAGCACAGATACGCAGTATTTT
v_gene: TRBV24-1; j_gene: TRBJ1-1; d_gene: .; CDR3aa: CAKKGRGDTEAFF; CDR3nt: TGTGCCAAGAAGGGGCGCGGGGACACTGAAGCTTTCTTT
v_gene: TRBV15; j_gene: TRBJ2-3; d_gene: .; CDR3aa: CATSRDIVADTQYF; CDR3nt: TGTGCCACCAGCAGAGATATCGTCGCAGATACGCAGTATTTT
v_gene: TRBV5-8; j_gene: TRBJ2-1; d_gene: .; CDR3aa: CASSFRLAYNEQFF; CDR3nt: TGTGCCAGCAGCTTTAGACTAGCCTACAATGAGCAGTTCTTC
v_gene: TRBV2; j_gene: TRBJ2-7; d_gene: .; CDR3aa: CASSEGYEIYEQYF; CDR3nt: TGTGCCAGCAGTGAAGGATATGAAATCTACGAGCAGTACTTC
v_gene: TRBV2; j_gene: TRBJ1-5; d_gene: TRBD1; CDR3aa: CASSRETGGINQPQHF; CDR3nt: TGTGCCAGCAGTAGGGAGACAGGGGGCATCAATCAGCCCCAGCATTTT
v_gene: TRBV12-3/TRBV12-4; j_gene: TRBJ2-7; d_gene: .; CDR3aa: CASSLSSSGVYEQYF; CDR3nt: TGTGCCAGCAGTTTAAGTTCGTCAGGGGTCTACGAGCAGTACTTC
v_gene: TRBV20-1; j_gene: TRBJ2-5; d_gene: .; CDR3aa: CSARAGGSWQETQYF; CDR3nt: TGCAGTGCTAGAGCGGGGGGCAGTTGGCAAGAGACCCAGTACTTC
v_gene: TRBV30; j_gene: TRBJ2-3; d_gene: TRBD2; CDR3aa: CAWTRLAADTDTQYF; CDR3nt: TGTGCCTGGACTAGACTAGCGGCCGACACAGATACGCAGTATTTT
v_gene: TRBV29-1; j_gene: TRBJ2-7; d_gene: .; CDR3aa: CSVGAGREQYF; CDR3nt: TGCAGCGTTGGGGCCGGTAGGGAGCAGTACTTC